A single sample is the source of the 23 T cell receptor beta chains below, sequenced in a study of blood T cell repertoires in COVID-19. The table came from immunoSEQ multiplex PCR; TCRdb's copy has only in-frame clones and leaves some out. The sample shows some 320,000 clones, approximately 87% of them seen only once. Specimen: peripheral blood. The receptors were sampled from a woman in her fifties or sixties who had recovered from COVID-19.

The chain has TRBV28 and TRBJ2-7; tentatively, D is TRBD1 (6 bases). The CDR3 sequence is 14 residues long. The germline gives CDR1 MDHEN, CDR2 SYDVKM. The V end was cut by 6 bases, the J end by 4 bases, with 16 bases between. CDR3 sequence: CASSPASQGYEQYF. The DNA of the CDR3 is TGTGCCAGCAGCCCCGCTAGCCAGGGGTACGAGCAGTACTTC.

DNA of the CDR3: TGTGCCATCAGTGAGTCGATACAGAGAGAGGAAAAACTGTTTTTT. Residues: CAISESIQREEKLFF. This chain connects TRBV10-3 to TRBJ1-4; D is unresolved. The germline V gene encodes CDR1 ENHRY and CDR2 SYGVKD. Trimming pared 0 bases from V and 8 bases from J, leaving 13 bases between. This CDR3 region has 15 residues.

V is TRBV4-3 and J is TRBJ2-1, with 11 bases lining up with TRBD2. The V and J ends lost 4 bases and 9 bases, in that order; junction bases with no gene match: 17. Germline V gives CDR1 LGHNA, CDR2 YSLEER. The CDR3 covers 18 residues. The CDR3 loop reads CASSPQTSGIGKLFEQFF. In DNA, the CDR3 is TGCGCCAGCAGCCCCCAGACTAGCGGGATTGGAAAATTATTTGAGCAGTTCTTC.

DNA for the CDR3: TGTGCCAGCAGCGACAACAGGGGGACAACGAACACTGAAGCTTTCTTT. It specifies CASSDNRGTTNTEAFF. The J gene is TRBJ1-1, the V gene TRBV9; 8 bases are a match to TRBD1. CDR3 size: 16 residues. The V segment lost 3 bases and the J segment 1 base; nucleotides outside the gene matches: 8. The germline gives CDR1 SGDLS, CDR2 YYNGEE.

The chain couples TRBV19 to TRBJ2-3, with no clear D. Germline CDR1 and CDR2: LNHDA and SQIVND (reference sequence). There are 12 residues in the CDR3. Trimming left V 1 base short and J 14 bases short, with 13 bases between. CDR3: CASSIVGGPLYF. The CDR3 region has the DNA TGTGCCAGTAGTATAGTCGGCGGCCCCTTGTATTTT.

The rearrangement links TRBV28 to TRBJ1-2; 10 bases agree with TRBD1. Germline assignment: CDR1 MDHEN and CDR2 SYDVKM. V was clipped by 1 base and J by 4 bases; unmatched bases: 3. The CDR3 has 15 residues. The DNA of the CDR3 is TGTGCCAGCAGTTTATCGACAGGGGGCATCTATGGCTACACCTTC. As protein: CASSLSTGGIYGYTF.

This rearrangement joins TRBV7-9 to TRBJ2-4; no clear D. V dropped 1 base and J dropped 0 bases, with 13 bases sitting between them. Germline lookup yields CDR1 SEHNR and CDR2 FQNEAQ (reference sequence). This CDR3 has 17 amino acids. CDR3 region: CASSLEYAVLAKNIQYF. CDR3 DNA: TGTGCCAGCAGCTTAGAATATGCGGTCCTAGCCAAAAACATTCAGTACTTC.

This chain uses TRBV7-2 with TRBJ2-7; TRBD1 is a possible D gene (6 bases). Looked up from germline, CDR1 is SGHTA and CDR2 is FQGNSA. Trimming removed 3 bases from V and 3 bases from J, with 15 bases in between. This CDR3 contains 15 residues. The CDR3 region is CASSLGHLNSYEQYF. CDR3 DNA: TGTGCCAGCAGCTTGGGACACCTTAATAGCTACGAGCAGTACTTC.

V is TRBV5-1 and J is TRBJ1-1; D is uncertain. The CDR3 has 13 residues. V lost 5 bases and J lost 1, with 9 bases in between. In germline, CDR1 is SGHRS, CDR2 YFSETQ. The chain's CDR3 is CASSTGGNTEAFF. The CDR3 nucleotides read TGCGCCAGCAGTACCGGCGGGAACACTGAAGCTTTCTTT.

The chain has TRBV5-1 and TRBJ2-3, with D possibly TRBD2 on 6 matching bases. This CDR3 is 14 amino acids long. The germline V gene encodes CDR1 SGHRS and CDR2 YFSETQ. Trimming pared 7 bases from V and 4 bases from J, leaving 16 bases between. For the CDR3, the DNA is TGCGCCAGCTCTAACGGAGGGCCGGCAGATACGCAGTATTTT. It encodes CASSNGGPADTQYF.

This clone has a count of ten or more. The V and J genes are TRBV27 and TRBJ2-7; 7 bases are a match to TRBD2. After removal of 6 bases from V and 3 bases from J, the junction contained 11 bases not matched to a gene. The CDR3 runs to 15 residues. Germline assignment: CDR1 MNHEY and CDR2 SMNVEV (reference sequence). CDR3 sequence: CASSPVGGGIYEQYF. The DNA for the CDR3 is TGTGCCAGCAGCCCGGTGGGCGGGGGAATCTACGAGCAGTACTTC.

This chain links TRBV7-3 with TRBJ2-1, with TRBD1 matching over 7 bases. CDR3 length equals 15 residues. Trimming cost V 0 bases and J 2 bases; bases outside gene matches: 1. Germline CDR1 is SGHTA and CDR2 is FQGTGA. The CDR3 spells CASSLTRGPYNEQFF. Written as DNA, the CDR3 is TGTGCCAGCAGCTTAACTAGGGGGCCCTACAATGAGCAGTTCTTC.

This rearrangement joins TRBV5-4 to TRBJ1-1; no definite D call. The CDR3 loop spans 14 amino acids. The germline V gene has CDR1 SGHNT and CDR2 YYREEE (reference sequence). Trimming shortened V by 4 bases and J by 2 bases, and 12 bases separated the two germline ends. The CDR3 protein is CASSPPRANTEAFF. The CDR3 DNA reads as TGTGCCAGCAGCCCGCCGAGAGCTAACACTGAAGCTTTCTTT.

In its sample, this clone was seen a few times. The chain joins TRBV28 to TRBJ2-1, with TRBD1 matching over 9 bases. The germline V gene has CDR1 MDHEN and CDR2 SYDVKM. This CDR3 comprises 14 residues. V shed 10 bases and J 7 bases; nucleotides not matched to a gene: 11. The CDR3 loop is CAISAPDRGNEQFF. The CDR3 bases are TGTGCCATCTCCGCCCCGGACAGGGGTAATGAGCAGTTCTTC.

The CDR3 DNA reads as TGTGCCAGCACCCCCGCCGTGGGGCGGTTAGCTGAAGCTTTCTTT. This encodes CASTPAVGRLAEAFF. The genes are TRBV6-5 and TRBJ1-1, with D tentatively TRBD1 (5 bases). This CDR3 is 15 amino acids long. CDR1 is MNHEY and CDR2 is SVGAGI in the germline V gene. V was clipped by 7 bases and J by 6 bases, with 21 bases between them.

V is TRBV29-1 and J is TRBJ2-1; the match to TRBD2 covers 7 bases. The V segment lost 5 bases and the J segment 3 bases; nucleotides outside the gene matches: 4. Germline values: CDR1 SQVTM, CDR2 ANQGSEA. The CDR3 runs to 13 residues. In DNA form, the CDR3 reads TGCAGCGTTTTAGGACTAGGCTACAATGAGCAGTTCTTC. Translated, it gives CSVLGLGYNEQFF.

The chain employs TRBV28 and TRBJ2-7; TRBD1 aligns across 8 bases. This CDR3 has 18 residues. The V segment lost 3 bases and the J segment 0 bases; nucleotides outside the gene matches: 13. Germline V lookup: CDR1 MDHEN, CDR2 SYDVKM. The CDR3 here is CASSFPGQGRALSYEQYF. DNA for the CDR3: TGTGCCAGCAGTTTCCCAGGACAGGGAAGGGCTCTCTCCTACGAGCAGTACTTC. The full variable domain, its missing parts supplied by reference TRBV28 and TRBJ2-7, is DVKVTQSSRYLVKRTGEKVFLECVQDMDHENMFWYRQDPGLGLRLIYFSYDVKMKEKGDIPEGYSVSREKKERFSLILESASTNQTSMYLCASSFPGQGRALSYEQYFGPGTRLTVT.

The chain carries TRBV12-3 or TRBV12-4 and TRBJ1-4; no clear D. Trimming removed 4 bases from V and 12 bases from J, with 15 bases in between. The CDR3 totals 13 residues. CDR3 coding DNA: TGTGCCAGCAGTTGGTTGGTCGGGAGGGAACTGTTTTTT. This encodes CASSWLVGRELFF.

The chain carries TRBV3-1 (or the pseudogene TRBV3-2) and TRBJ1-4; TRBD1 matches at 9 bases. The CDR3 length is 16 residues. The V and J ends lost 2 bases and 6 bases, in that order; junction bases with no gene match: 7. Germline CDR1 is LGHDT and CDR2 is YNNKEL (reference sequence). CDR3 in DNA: TGTGCCAGCAGCCAATCCGCCGGGACAGGGTATGAAAAACTGTTTTTT. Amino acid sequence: CASSQSAGTGYEKLFF.

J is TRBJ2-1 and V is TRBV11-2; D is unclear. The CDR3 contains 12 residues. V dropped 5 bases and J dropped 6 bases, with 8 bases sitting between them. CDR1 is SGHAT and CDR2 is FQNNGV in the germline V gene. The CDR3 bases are TGTGCCAGCAGCACTATGAGCAATGAGCAGTTCTTC. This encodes CASSTMSNEQFF.

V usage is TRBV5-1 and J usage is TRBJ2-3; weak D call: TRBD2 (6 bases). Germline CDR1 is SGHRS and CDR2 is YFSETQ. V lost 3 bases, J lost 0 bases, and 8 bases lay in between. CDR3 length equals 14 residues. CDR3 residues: CASSWGTSTDTQYF. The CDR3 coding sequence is TGCGCCAGCAGCTGGGGGACTAGCACAGATACGCAGTATTTT. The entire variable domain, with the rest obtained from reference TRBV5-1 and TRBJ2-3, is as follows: KAGVTQTPRYLIKTRGQQVTLSCSPISGHRSVSWYQQTPGQGLQFLFEYFSETQRNKGNFPGRFSGRQFSNSRSEMNVSTLELGDSALYLCASSWGTSTDTQYFGPGTRLTVL.

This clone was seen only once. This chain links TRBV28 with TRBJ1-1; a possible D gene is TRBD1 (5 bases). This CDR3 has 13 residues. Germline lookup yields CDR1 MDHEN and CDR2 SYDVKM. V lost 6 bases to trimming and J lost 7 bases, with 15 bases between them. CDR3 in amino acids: CASRISGSFEAFF. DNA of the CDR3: TGTGCCAGCAGAATCTCAGGGTCGTTTGAAGCTTTCTTT.

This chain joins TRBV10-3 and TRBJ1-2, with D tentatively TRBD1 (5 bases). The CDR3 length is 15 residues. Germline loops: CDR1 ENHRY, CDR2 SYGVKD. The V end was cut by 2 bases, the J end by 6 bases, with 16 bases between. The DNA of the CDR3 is TGTGCCATCAGTGAGGGGACCGGGAGCGGCGATGGCTACACCTTC. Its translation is CAISEGTGSGDGYTF.